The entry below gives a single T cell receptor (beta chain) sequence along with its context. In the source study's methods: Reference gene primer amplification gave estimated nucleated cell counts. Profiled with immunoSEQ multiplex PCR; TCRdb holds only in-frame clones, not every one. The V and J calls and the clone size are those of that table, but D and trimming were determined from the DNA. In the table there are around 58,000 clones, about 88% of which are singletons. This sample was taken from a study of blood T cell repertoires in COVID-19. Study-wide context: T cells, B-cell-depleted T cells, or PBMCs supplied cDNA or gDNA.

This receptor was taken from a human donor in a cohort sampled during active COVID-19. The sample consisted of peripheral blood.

CDR3 sequence reads: CATSRDSGYEGNEKLFF. The CDR3 DNA reads TGTGCCACCAGCAGAGATAGCGGGTACGAAGGGAATGAAAAACTGTTTTTT. This sequence joins TRBV15 and TRBJ1-4; D gene ambiguous. The ends were cut back, 0 bases at V and 5 bases at J, with 16 bases in the middle. This CDR3 is built from 17 residues. Per germline, CDR1 LNHNV and CDR2 YYDKDF (reference sequence).